Listed here is a single TCR beta chain. This record belongs to a study of CD8+ T cells in alopecia areata. Extraction of RNA preceded its reverse transcription into cDNA, which served as the sequencing template. Data came from immunoSEQ multiplex PCR; TCRdb stores just in-frame clones and leaves some out. The table has approximately 100,000 clones, roughly 60% seen once. Described treatment: oral pan-JAK inhibitor, 5-10 mg twice daily. Trimming left V 6 bases short and J 2 bases short, with 11 bases between. Germline CDR1 LNHDA, CDR2 SQIVND (reference sequence). The length of the CDR3 is 13 residues. The material was CD8+ T cells sorted from blood, obtained at approximately week 61, from a patient treated with tofacitinib. The TCR originated in a human donor with alopecia areata. The rearrangement joins TRBV19 to TRBJ2-7; D might be TRBD1 (6 bases). CDR3 DNA sequence: TGTGCCAGTAGCTTAACAGGGACCTACGAGCAGTACTTC. Translation: CASSLTGTYEQYF.